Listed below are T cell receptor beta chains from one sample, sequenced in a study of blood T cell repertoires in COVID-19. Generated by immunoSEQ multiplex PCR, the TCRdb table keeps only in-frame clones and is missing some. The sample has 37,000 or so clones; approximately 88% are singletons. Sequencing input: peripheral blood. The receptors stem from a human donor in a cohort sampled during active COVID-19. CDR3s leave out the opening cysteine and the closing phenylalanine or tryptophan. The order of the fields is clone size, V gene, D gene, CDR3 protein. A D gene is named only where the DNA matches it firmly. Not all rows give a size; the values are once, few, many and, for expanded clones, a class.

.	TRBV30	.	AWSVRAGDNSPLH
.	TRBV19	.	ASSINLEQTQPQH
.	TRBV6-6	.	ASSFLGVGNQPQH
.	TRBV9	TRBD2	ASSPLAGTNLGEQF
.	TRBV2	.	ASSLGRGTDTQY
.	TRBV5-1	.	ASSPSGGTDTQY
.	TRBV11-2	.	ASSLEPSSYEQY
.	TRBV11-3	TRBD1	ASSAPGQGGNEQF
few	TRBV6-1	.	ASSESSSGANVLT
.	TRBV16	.	ASSLFGQGRAEAF
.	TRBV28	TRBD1	ASSIHRDRGNEQF
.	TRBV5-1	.	ASRQEETQY
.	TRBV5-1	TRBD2	ASSLERGLAGSKEQF
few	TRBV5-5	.	ASSFFRGNQPQH
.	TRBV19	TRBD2	ASSIGLVGIYEQY
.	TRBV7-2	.	ASSPTGYEQY
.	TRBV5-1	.	ASSPTFTGPGYT
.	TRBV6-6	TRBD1	ASSRTGGPVYNSPLH
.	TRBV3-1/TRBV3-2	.	ASSQVPDTEQY
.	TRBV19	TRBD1	ASGDSYEQY
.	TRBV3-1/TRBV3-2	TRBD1	ASSHGTGSEQY